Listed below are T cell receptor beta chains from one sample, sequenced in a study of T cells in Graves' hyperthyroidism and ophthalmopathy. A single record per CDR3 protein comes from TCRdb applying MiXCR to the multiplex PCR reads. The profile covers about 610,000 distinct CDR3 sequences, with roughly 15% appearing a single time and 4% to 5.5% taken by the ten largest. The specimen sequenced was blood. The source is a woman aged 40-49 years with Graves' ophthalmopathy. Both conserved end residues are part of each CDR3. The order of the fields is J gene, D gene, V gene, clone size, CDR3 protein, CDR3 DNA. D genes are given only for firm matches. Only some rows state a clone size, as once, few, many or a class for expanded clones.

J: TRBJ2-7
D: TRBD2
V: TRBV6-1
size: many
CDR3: CASTSSGLPSEQYF
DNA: TGTGCCAGCACCTCTAGCGGGCTCCCTTCCGAGCAGTACTTC

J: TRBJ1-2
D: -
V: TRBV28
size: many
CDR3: CASSFRGGRNYGYTF
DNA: TGTGCCAGCAGTTTTAGGGGGGGGCGGAACTATGGCTACACCTTC

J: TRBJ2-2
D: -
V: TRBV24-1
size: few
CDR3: CATSDLWSPRGDTGELFF
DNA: TGTGCCACCAGTGATTTGTGGAGCCCCAGGGGGGATACCGGGGAGCTGTTTTTT

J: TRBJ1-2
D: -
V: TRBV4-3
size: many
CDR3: CASSQITANYGYTF
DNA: TGCGCCAGCAGCCAAATTACAGCTAACTATGGCTACACCTTC

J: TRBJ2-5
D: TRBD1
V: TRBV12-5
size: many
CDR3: CASGSDRQETQYF
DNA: TGTGCTAGTGGTTCGGACAGGCAAGAGACCCAGTACTTC

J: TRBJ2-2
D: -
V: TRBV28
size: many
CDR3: CASKGVRNTGELFF
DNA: TGTGCCAGCAAGGGGGTACGAAACACCGGGGAGCTGTTTTTT

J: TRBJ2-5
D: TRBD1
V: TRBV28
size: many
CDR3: CASSPRGQGEETQYF
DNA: TGTGCCAGCAGTCCCCGGGGACAGGGGGAAGAGACCCAGTACTTC

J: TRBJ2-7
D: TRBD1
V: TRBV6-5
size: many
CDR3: CASVRDSVLSYEQYF
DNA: TGTGCCAGCGTCCGGGACAGTGTTCTATCCTACGAGCAGTACTTC

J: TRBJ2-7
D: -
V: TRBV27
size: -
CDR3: CASRRSLRQDYEQYF
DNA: TGTGCCAGCAGGCGTTCATTAAGACAAGACTACGAGCAGTACTTC

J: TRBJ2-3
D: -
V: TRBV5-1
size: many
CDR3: CASSLAPGFTDTQYF
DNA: TGCGCCAGCAGCTTGGCCCCGGGGTTCACAGATACGCAGTATTTT

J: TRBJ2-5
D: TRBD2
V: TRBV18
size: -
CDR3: CASSGRTSGRYQETQYF
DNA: TGTGCCAGCTCGGGCAGGACTAGCGGGAGGTACCAAGAGACCCAGTACTTC

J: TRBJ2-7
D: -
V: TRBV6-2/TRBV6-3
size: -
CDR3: CASSHQRGGSDRYEQYF
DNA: TGTGCCAGCAGTCACCAGAGGGGGGGTAGCGACAGATACGAGCAGTACTTC

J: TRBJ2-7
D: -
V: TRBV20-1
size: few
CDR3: CSWGASYEQYF
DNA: TGCAGTTGGGGTGCCTCCTACGAGCAGTACTTC

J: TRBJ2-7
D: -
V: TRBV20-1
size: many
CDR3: CSASQGLSYEQYF
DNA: TGCAGTGCTAGCCAGGGACTTTCCTACGAGCAGTACTTC

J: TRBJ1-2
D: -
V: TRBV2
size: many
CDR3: CASRWTAYYGYTF
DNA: TGTGCCAGCAGATGGACAGCGTACTATGGCTACACCTTC

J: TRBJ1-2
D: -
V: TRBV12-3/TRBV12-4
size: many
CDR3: CASRRAAHYGYTF
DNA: TGTGCCAGCAGGCGGGCAGCTCACTATGGCTACACCTTC

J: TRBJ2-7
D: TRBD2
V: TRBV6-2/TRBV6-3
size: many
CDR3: CASSFDVTSGSAYEQYF
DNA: TGTGCCAGCAGTTTCGATGTGACTAGCGGGAGCGCCTACGAGCAGTACTTC

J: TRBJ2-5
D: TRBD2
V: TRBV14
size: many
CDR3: CASSRTSVYQYF
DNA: TGTGCCAGCAGCCGGACTAGCGTTTATCAGTACTTC

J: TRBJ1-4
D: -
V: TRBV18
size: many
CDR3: CASSPDLDPTEKLFF
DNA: TGTGCCAGCTCACCCGATTTGGACCCTACGGAAAAACTGTTTTTT

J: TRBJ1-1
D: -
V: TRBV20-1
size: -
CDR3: CSQGTEAFF
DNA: TGCAGTCAAGGCACTGAAGCTTTCTTT

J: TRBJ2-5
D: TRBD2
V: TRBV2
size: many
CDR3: CATVGTSQETQYF
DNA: TGTGCCACCGTAGGGACTAGCCAAGAGACCCAGTACTTC

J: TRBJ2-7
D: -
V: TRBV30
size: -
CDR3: CAWRGTSYEQYF
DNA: TGTGCCTGGAGAGGGACCAGCTACGAGCAGTACTTC

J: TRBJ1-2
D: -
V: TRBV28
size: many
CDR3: CASSPTGSFMGYTF
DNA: TGTGCCAGCAGCCCTACAGGGAGTTTTATGGGCTACACCTTC

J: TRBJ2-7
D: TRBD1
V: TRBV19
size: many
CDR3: CASGAGQGAVYEQYF
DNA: TGTGCCAGTGGGGCGGGACAGGGGGCCGTCTACGAGCAGTACTTC

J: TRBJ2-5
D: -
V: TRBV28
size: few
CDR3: CASRLQGRETQYF
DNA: TGTGCCAGCAGGCTGCAGGGGAGGGAGACCCAGTACTTC

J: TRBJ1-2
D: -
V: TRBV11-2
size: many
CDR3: CASSPRAENYGYTF
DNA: TGTGCCAGCAGCCCTAGGGCGGAAAACTATGGCTACACCTTC

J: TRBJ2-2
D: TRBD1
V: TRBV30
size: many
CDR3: CAWRKTGGTGELFF
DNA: TGTGCCTGGAGAAAGACAGGGGGCACCGGGGAGCTGTTTTTT

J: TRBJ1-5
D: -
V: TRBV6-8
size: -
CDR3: CASSYPQGSYSNQPQHF
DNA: TGTGCCAGCAGTTACCCACAGGGCTCCTATAGCAATCAGCCCCAGCATTTT

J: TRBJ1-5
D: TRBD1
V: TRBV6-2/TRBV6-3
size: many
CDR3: CASSYSGTGSQPQHF
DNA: TGTGCCAGCAGTTATTCCGGGACAGGGTCTCAGCCCCAGCATTTT

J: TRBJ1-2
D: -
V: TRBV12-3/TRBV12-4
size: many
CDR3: CASSQQGWGYTF
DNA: TGTGCCAGCAGCCAACAGGGATGGGGCTACACCTTC

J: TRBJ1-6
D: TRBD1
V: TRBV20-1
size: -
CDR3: CSARDSSDSPLHF
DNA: TGCAGTGCGAGGGACAGCAGTGATTCACCCCTCCACTTT

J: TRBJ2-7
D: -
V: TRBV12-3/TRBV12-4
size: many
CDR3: CASSWGPREYEQYF
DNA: TGTGCCAGCAGTTGGGGACCGAGAGAATACGAGCAGTACTTC

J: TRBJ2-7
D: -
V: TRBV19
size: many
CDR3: CASSIGTGTYEQYF
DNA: TGTGCCAGTAGTATCGGGACGGGGACCTACGAGCAGTACTTC

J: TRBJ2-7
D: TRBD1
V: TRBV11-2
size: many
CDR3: CASSLQDRERLGYEQYF
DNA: TGTGCCAGCAGCTTACAGGACAGGGAACGTTTGGGCTACGAGCAGTACTTC

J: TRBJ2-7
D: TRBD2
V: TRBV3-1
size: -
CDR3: CASSLGLAGHSYEQYF
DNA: TGTGCCAGCAGCCTCGGACTAGCGGGACATTCATACGAGCAGTACTTC

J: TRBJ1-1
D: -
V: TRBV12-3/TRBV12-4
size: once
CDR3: CASSLAWRIAENTEAFF
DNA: TGTGCCAGCAGTTTAGCGTGGCGAATCGCTGAGAACACTGAAGCTTTCTTT

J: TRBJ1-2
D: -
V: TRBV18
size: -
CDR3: CASSLGSEVVYTF
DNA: TGTGCCAGCTCACTGGGCTCCGAGGTTGTCTACACCTTC

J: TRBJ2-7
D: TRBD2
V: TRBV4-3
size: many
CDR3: CASSQELLAGGYEQYF
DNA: TGCGCCAGCAGCCAAGAACTACTAGCGGGGGGCTACGAGCAGTACTTC

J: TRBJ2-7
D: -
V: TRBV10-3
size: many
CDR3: CAITPDLAYEQYF
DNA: TGTGCCATCACTCCGGACTTGGCCTACGAGCAGTACTTC

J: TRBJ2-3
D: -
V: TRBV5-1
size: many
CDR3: CASSLGGATDTQYF
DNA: TGCGCCAGCAGCTTGGGCGGGGCGACGGATACGCAGTATTTT

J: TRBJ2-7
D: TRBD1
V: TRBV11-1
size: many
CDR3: CASSLSGTANSYEQYF
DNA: TGTGCCAGCAGCTTATCCGGGACAGCGAACTCCTACGAGCAGTACTTC

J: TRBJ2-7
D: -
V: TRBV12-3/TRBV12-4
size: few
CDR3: CASSPYRSRGEQYF
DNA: TGTGCCAGCAGCCCCTATAGGTCTCGTGGCGAGCAGTACTTC

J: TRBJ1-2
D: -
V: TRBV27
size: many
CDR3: CASSPKFRGESGYTF
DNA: TGTGCCAGCAGTCCAAAGTTTAGGGGGGAGAGTGGCTACACCTTC

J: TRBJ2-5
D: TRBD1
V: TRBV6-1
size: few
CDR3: CASSPLRGQTQYF
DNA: TGTGCCAGCAGTCCCCTTAGGGGGCAGACCCAGTACTTC

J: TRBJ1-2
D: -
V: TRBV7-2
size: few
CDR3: CASSSRDGPYGYTF
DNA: TGTGCCAGCAGCTCCCGGGACGGTCCCTATGGCTACACCTTC

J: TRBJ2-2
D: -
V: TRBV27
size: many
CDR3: CASSLLETGELFF
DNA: TGTGCCAGCAGCCTGTTGGAGACCGGGGAGCTGTTTTTT

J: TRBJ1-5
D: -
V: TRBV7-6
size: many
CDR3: CASSLGGDRRNQPQHF
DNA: TGTGCCAGCAGCTTAGGGGGGGATCGGCGCAATCAGCCCCAGCATTTT

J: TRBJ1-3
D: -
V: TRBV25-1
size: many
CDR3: CASSELRGEGNTIYF
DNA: TGTGCCAGCAGTGAATTAAGGGGTGAAGGAAACACCATATATTTT

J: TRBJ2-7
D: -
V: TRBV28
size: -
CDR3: CASSLWEDKSYEQYF
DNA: TGTGCCAGCAGTTTATGGGAGGACAAATCCTACGAGCAGTACTTC

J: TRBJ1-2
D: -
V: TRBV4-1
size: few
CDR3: CASSSQWGYSPYGYTF
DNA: TGCGCCAGCAGCTCTCAGTGGGGATATTCCCCCTATGGCTACACCTTC

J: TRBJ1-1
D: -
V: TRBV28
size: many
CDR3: CASSFRPQVVNTEAFF
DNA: TGTGCCAGCAGTTTCCGCCCACAGGTGGTGAACACTGAAGCTTTCTTT

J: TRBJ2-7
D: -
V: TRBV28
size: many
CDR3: CASKGAGGSYEQYF
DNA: TGTGCCAGCAAAGGAGCCGGTGGGTCCTACGAGCAGTACTTC

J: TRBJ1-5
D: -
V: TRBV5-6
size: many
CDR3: CASSLTMGSFRASNQPQHF
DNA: TGTGCCAGCAGCCTGACAATGGGGAGCTTTAGAGCTAGCAATCAGCCCCAGCATTTT

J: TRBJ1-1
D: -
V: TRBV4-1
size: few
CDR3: CASSQPGNTEAFF
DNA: TGCGCCAGCAGCCAACCGGGGAACACTGAAGCTTTCTTT

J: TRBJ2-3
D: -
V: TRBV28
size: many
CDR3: CASRLTGTDTQYF
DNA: TGTGCCAGCAGATTGACAGGTACAGATACGCAGTATTTT

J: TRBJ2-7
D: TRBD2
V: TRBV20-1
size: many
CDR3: CSARGLAGVGEQYF
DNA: TGCAGTGCCCGGGGACTAGCGGGAGTCGGTGAGCAGTACTTC

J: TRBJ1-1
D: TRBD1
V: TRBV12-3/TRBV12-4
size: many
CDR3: CASSLTLNFGTGTEAFF
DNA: TGTGCCAGCAGTTTAACTCTAAACTTCGGGACAGGCACTGAAGCTTTCTTT

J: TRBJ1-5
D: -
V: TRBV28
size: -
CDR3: CASSSRGPQHF
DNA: TGTGCCAGCAGTTCGAGGGGGCCCCAGCATTTT

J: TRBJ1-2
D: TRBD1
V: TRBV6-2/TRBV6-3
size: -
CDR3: CASRRESGTGGYGYTF
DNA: TGTGCCAGCAGGCGGGAATCCGGGACAGGGGGGTATGGCTACACCTTC

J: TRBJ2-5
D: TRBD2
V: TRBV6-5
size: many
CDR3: CASSYGGSGQTQYF
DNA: TGTGCCAGCAGTTACGGCGGGAGCGGGCAGACCCAGTACTTC